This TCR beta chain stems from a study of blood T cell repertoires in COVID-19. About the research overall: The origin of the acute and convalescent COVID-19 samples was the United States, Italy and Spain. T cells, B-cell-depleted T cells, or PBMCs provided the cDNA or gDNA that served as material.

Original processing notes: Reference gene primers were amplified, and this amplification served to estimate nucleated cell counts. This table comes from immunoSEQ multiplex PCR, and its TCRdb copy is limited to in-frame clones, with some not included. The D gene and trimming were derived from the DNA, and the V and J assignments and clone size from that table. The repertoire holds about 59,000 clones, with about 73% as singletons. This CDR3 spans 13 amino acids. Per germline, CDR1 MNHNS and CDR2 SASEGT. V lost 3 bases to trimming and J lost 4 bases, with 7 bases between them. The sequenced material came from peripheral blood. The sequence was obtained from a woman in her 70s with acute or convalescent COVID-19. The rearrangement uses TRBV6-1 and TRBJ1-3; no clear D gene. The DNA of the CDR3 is TGTGCCAGCAGTGAGGTAGCCGGAAACACCATATATTTT. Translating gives CASSEVAGNTIYF.